This TCR beta chain was captured in a study of CD8+CD57+ T cells in acquired aplastic anemia. On the study more broadly: On average, sorted CD4+ and CD8+ cells gave around 3.3 ug of DNA.

Germline V CDR1 and CDR2: SGHRS, YFSETQ. V was shortened by 9 bases and J by 4 bases, with 16 bases between the two germline ends. The CDR3 has 13 residues. Study observations and caveats: No significant patient-versus-control difference appeared in CD8+ Simpson's diversity. Between patients and controls, some 31 CD8+ CDR3 sequences were found in common.

It was patients with CD8+CD57+ cell expansion by flow cytometry who were chosen for sequencing. Untreated patients provided the blood samples, with no therapy given before sampling. Points on this clonotype: The antigen remains undetermined.

Genomic DNA templated the TCR beta VDJ and CDR3 profiling. TCRdb reanalysed the reads using MiXCR and keeps one entry per CDR3 protein. The data hold 150,000 to 200,000 distinct CDR3 sequences, with 40% to 50% observed a single time. The source material was sorted CD4+, CD8+, or CD8+CD57+ T cells (not recorded which) from PBMCs. This receptor was taken from a human donor with aplastic anemia. The rearrangement uses TRBV5-1 and TRBJ1-2; possible D gene TRBD1, 5 bases. The CDR3 loop is CATSLTGLYGYTF. CDR3 nucleotides: TGCGCCACGAGTTTAACAGGCCTCTATGGCTACACCTTC.